What follows are 29 T cell receptor beta chains derived from one specimen sequenced in a study of OX40 agonist ivuxolimab in advanced cancers. Sequenced by immunoSEQ multiplex PCR; TCRdb stores in-frame clones only, minus some. Here the sample spans some 57,000 clones, less than 85% being singletons. The sequencing used CD4+ or CD8+ T cells sorted from blood, collected in a trial of the OX40 agonist ivuxolimab. These TCRs come from an adult with an advanced solid tumor such as melanoma, head and neck, liver or kidney cancer.

The V gene is TRBV6-1, the J gene TRBJ2-7, with D possibly called TRBD1 or TRBD2 (5 bases each). Germline V gives CDR1 MNHNS, CDR2 SASEGT. V was pared by 8 bases and J by 2 bases, with 19 bases between. This CDR3 has 15 residues. The chain's CDR3 is CASWGTGTETYEQYF. CDR3 bases: TGTGCCAGCTGGGGAACCGGGACGGAGACCTACGAGCAGTACTTC.

The J gene is TRBJ1-1, the V gene TRBV9, with D possibly matching TRBD1 (5 bases). The V gene lost 0 bases and the J gene lost 3 bases, with 12 bases spanning the gap. Germline CDR1 SGDLS, CDR2 YYNGEE. This CDR3 is 15 amino acids long. The DNA for the CDR3 is TGTGCCAGCAGCGTAGTACGGGGGGTGGACACTGAAGCTTTCTTT. Translating gives CASSVVRGVDTEAFF.

The chain employs TRBV28 and TRBJ2-7, with 9 bases identical to TRBD2. Unmatched junction bases numbered 5, after V lost 8 bases and J lost 0 bases. CDR1 is MDHEN and CDR2 is SYDVKM in the germline V gene. This CDR3 comprises 14 residues. For the CDR3, the DNA is TGTGCCAGCGGCCTAGCGGGAAACTCCTACGAGCAGTACTTC. Translating it yields CASGLAGNSYEQYF.

The chain joins TRBV11-1 to TRBJ2-7; 10 nucleotides align to TRBD1. The length of the CDR3 is 15 residues. Germline trimming cut 3 bases from V and 3 bases from J; bases unmatched to any gene: 5. The germline V gene encodes CDR1 SGHAT and CDR2 FQDESV (reference sequence). The CDR3 reads CASSFDRTGGYEQYF. The CDR3 bases are TGTGCCAGCAGCTTTGACCGGACAGGGGGCTACGAGCAGTACTTC.

As concerns this clone: Additional DNA sequences in this sample encode the identical CDR3. The DNA of the CDR3 is TGTGCCAGCAGTTACGGGATAAACGGGAAACAGTATTTT. It codes for CASSYGINGKQYF. This chain uses TRBV6-5 with TRBJ2-3, with a weak D call TRBD2 (5 bases). V was shortened by 2 bases and J by 12 bases, with 15 bases between the two germline ends. The CDR3 runs to 13 residues. Germline V gene sequence: CDR1 MNHEY, CDR2 SVGAGI.

V gene TRBV19 combines with J gene TRBJ2-2; 7 nucleotides match TRBD1. Unmatched junction bases numbered 9, after V lost 3 bases and J lost 2 bases. Germline CDR1 is LNHDA and CDR2 is SQIVND (reference sequence). The CDR3 runs to 17 residues. The DNA of the CDR3 is TGTGCCAGTAGTATCGCTTGGGACAGTATAAACACCGGGGAGCTGTTTTTT. As protein: CASSIAWDSINTGELFF.

The genes are TRBV7-2 and TRBJ2-3, with 13 bases fitting TRBD2. This CDR3 region has 16 residues. Germline CDR1 and CDR2: SGHTA and FQGNSA. The V gene end was trimmed by 5 bases and the J gene end by 4 bases; junction bases not matched to a gene: 6. The CDR3 bases are TGTGCCAGCAGCCCTACTAGCGGGAGGGCCTCAGATACGCAGTATTTT. Residues: CASSPTSGRASDTQYF. The full variable domain, its missing parts supplied by reference TRBV7-2 and TRBJ2-3, is GAGVSQSPSNKVTEKGKDVELRCDPISGHTALYWYRQSLGQGLEFLIYFQGNSAPDKSGLPSDRFSAERTGGSVSTLTIQRTQQEDSAVYLCASSPTSGRASDTQYFGPGTRLTVL.

V gene TRBV7-2 combines with J gene TRBJ2-5; tentative D call: TRBD1 (6 bases). The CDR3 has 14 amino acids. Trimming stripped 6 bases from V and 7 bases from J, with 18 bases between. Germline CDR1 reads SGHTA; CDR2 reads FQGNSA. CDR3 residues: CASSIQALQGTQYF. CDR3 coding DNA: TGTGCCAGCAGTATACAGGCCCTACAGGGGACCCAGTACTTC.

The rearrangement links TRBV28 to TRBJ2-1; 10 nucleotides line up with TRBD2. Germline CDR1 reads MDHEN; CDR2 reads SYDVKM. With V trimmed by 7 bases and J by 8 bases, 14 bases remained unmatched. The CDR3 is 16 residues long. CDR3 sequence: CASNPRGSGRRDEQFF. The DNA for the CDR3 is TGTGCCAGCAACCCCAGAGGTAGCGGGAGGCGCGATGAGCAGTTCTTC. The whole variable domain, remainder taken from reference TRBV28 and TRBJ2-1, is DVKVTQSSRYLVKRTGEKVFLECVQDMDHENMFWYRQDPGLGLRLIYFSYDVKMKEKGDIPEGYSVSREKKERFSLILESASTNQTSMYLCASNPRGSGRRDEQFFGPGTRLTVL.

The J gene is TRBJ1-1, the V gene TRBV11-2; D uncertain. There are 13 residues in the CDR3. Germline V gene data show CDR1 as SGHAT and CDR2 as FQNNGV. V was pared by 4 bases and J by 7 bases, with 13 bases between. CDR3 bases: TGTGCCAGCAGCTGGCGTGGCGGTGGTGAAGCTTTCTTT. Amino acids: CASSWRGGGEAFF. Using reference TRBV11-2 and TRBJ1-1 for the parts outside the CDR3, the full variable domain is EAGVAQSPRYKIIEKRQSVAFWCNPISGHATLYWYQQILGQGPKLLIQFQNNGVVDDSQLPKDRFSAERLKGVDSTLKIQPAKLEDSAVYLCASSWRGGGEAFFGQGTRLTVV.

Written as DNA, the CDR3 is TGTGCCTGGAGGGTGGGGGGGTCGGACACCTTC. Its translation: CAWRVGGSDTF. The chain links TRBV30 to TRBJ1-2, with D tentatively TRBD1 (5 bases). Trimming left V 3 bases short and J 12 bases short, with 14 bases between. The CDR3 spans 11 residues. In germline, CDR1 is GTSNPN, CDR2 SVGIG (reference sequence). The full variable domain, with the rest looked up from reference TRBV30 and TRBJ1-2, is SQTIHQWPATLVQPVGSPLSLECTVEGTSNPNLYWYRQAAGRGLQLLFYSVGIGQISSEVPQNLSASRPQDRQFILSSKKLLLSDSGFYLCAWRVGGSDTFGSGTRLTVV.

The V gene is TRBV5-1, the J gene TRBJ1-6; 9 bases map to TRBD1. This CDR3 is 16 amino acids long. The V gene end was trimmed by 3 bases and the J gene end by 6 bases; junction bases not matched to a gene: 7. Per germline, CDR1 SGHRS and CDR2 YFSETQ. CDR3 in amino acids: CASSSVSGQGNSPLHF. The CDR3 region has the DNA TGCGCCAGCAGCTCCGTCTCGGGACAGGGTAATTCACCCCTCCACTTT.

The chain combines TRBV9 with TRBJ2-3, with 7 bases identical to TRBD2. The CDR3 runs 15 residues. Trimming cost V 0 bases and J 4 bases; bases outside gene matches: 5. Per germline, CDR1 SGDLS and CDR2 YYNGEE. CDR3 DNA: TGTGCCAGCAGCGTAGGAGCGGGGCGGGCAGATACGCAGTATTTT. Its translation: CASSVGAGRADTQYF.

This rearrangement joins TRBV5-1 to TRBJ2-3; D perhaps matches TRBD2 (6 bases). Germline V lookup: CDR1 SGHRS, CDR2 YFSETQ. The CDR3 consists of 15 residues. V was trimmed by 5 bases and J by 2 bases, leaving 15 bases between them. In nucleotides, the CDR3 is TGCGCCAGCAGACTACTAGCTGACACCACAGATACGCAGTATTTT. Protein product: CASRLLADTTDTQYF.

The chain employs TRBV19 and TRBJ1-5; 9 bases match TRBD1. The V gene's germline CDR1 is LNHDA and CDR2 SQIVND (reference sequence). The CDR3 spans 14 residues. The ends lost 5 bases at V and 7 bases at J; junction bases unmatched: 6. The CDR3 DNA reads as TGTGCCAGTAGTTTGGGACAGGGAGACCAGCCCCAGCATTTT. It encodes CASSLGQGDQPQHF.

This sequence joins TRBV2 and TRBJ1-5, with a weak D call TRBD1 (5 bases). Germline values: CDR1 SNHLY, CDR2 FYNNEI. With 8 bases removed from V and 7 bases from J, the gap between germline ends came to 15 bases. This CDR3 comprises 13 residues. CDR3 sequence (DNA): TGTGCCAGCGGGGGGTCTGGAGGGCAGCCCCAGCATTTT. This sequence encodes CASGGSGGQPQHF.

The chain uses TRBV18 and TRBJ2-3; 8 nucleotides align to TRBD2. The CDR3 is made up of 16 amino acids. Germline V lookup: CDR1 KGHSH, CDR2 LQKENI. J gave up 6 bases and V 3 bases, and 11 bases lay outside the gene matches. CDR3 amino acids: CASSPLSGTRGDTQYF. In nucleotides, the CDR3 is TGTGCCAGCTCACCCCTGTCCGGGACTAGGGGGGATACGCAGTATTTT. The variable domain in full, completed from reference TRBV18 and TRBJ2-3, reads NAGVMQNPRHLVRRRGQEARLRCSPMKGHSHVYWYRQLPEEGLKFMVYLQKENIIDESGMPKERFSAEFPKEGPSILRIQQVVRGDSAAYFCASSPLSGTRGDTQYFGPGTRLTVL.

V is TRBV19 and J is TRBJ2-7, with D unresolved. In germline, CDR1 is LNHDA, CDR2 SQIVND (reference sequence). The CDR3 loop spans 15 amino acids. Trimming pared 4 bases from V and 0 bases from J, leaving 13 bases between. The CDR3 here is CASSRYRQTSYEQYF. In DNA, the CDR3 is TGTGCCAGTAGTAGGTACCGGCAAACCTCCTACGAGCAGTACTTC.

The V gene is TRBV5-1, the J gene TRBJ2-5; possible D gene TRBD1, 6 bases. The germline V gene encodes CDR1 SGHRS and CDR2 YFSETQ. Trimming cost V 4 bases and J 2 bases, with 12 bases left between them. The CDR3 spans 14 residues. The CDR3, as DNA: TGCGCCAGCAGCGCTGGACAGTTGCAAGAGACCCAGTACTTC. It is translated as CASSAGQLQETQYF.

V and J are TRBV30 and TRBJ2-3, with D possibly being TRBD2 (5 bases). CDR3 length: 12 residues. V was pared by 3 bases and J by 2 bases, with 6 bases between. Germline V gene lookup returns CDR1 GTSNPN and CDR2 SVGIG (reference sequence). This chain's CDR3 is CAWSGNTDTQYF. CDR3 nucleotides: TGTGCCTGGAGCGGGAACACAGATACGCAGTATTTT.

A single count supports this clone. This chain joins TRBV5-1 and TRBJ1-5; 12 nucleotides match TRBD1. V was pared by 0 bases and J by 7 bases, with 5 bases of the junction left unmatched. The CDR3 has 16 amino acids. The V gene's germline CDR1 is SGHRS and CDR2 YFSETQ. The CDR3 nucleotides are TGCGCCAGCAGCTTGGGCGGGACAGGGGGCTACCAGCCCCAGCATTTT. It encodes CASSLGGTGGYQPQHF.

The chain has TRBV6-1 and TRBJ2-3; 10 nucleotides match TRBD2. Losses at the gene ends were 0 bases for V and 4 bases for J; bases not matched to a gene: 4. CDR1 and CDR2 from the germline V gene are MNHNS and SASEGT. This CDR3 comprises 16 residues. CDR3 nucleotide sequence: TGTGCCAGCAGTGAAGCACTCCTAGCGGGAGCAGATACGCAGTATTTT. The encoded protein is CASSEALLAGADTQYF.

In this sample, this clone turned up a few times. The rearrangement joins TRBV7-2 to TRBJ2-2; D gene unclear. CDR1 and CDR2 from the germline V gene are SGHTA and FQGNSA. Trimming pared 0 bases from V and 6 bases from J, leaving 8 bases between. This CDR3 has 14 residues. The chain's CDR3 is CASSLARTAGELFF. The CDR3 DNA sequence: TGTGCCAGCAGCTTAGCCCGGACCGCCGGGGAGCTGTTTTTT.

The chain links TRBV5-4 to TRBJ1-1; D remains unclear. The CDR3 runs to 13 residues. V was trimmed by 1 base and J by 8 bases, leaving 12 bases between them. Germline values: CDR1 SGHNT, CDR2 YYREEE (reference sequence). The CDR3 coding sequence is TGTGCCAGCAGCTTGTCTGCAGAGAGAGAAGCTTTCTTT. This translates into CASSLSAEREAFF.

The chain's CDR3 is CASNGYLGDRAAGYGYTF. CDR3 sequence (DNA): TGTGCCAGCAACGGATACCTGGGCGACAGGGCGGCGGGGTATGGCTACACCTTC. The V gene is TRBV11-2, the J gene TRBJ1-2; 7 bases line up with TRBD1. The V segment lost 7 bases and the J segment 5 bases; nucleotides outside the gene matches: 22. The CDR3 loop spans 18 amino acids. Germline assignment: CDR1 SGHAT and CDR2 FQNNGV.

The chain has TRBV18 and TRBJ1-1, with D possibly being TRBD1 (5 bases). The V end was cut by 6 bases, the J end by 0 bases, with 17 bases between. Germline-derived CDR1 and CDR2 are KGHSH and LQKENI. This CDR3 is 16 amino acids long. The CDR3 nucleotides read TGTGCCAGCTCGGTATTTTCCGACAGTCTGAACACTGAAGCTTTCTTT. Translation: CASSVFSDSLNTEAFF.

The rearrangement links TRBV2 to TRBJ2-3; 9 positions match TRBD1. CDR3 length equals 15 residues. The J segment lost 9 bases and the V segment lost 4 bases, leaving 11 bases of the junction unmatched. Germline CDR1 and CDR2: SNHLY and FYNNEI. The chain's CDR3 is CASSATGGDEGTQYF. The CDR3 bases are TGTGCCAGCAGTGCTACAGGGGGCGATGAAGGAACGCAGTATTTT.

The rearrangement links TRBV7-9 to TRBJ1-2; the D is unclear. The ends were cut back, 5 bases at V and 2 bases at J, with 15 bases in the middle. The CDR3 runs to 15 residues. Germline V CDR1 and CDR2: SEHNR, FQNEAQ (reference sequence). CDR3 region: CASSPSLGGNYGYTF. The CDR3 DNA reads TGTGCCAGCAGCCCCTCTCTAGGAGGGAACTATGGCTACACCTTC. Looking up the rest from reference TRBV7-9 and TRBJ1-2 gives the full variable domain: DTGVSQNPRHKITKRGQNVTFRCDPISEHNRLYWYRQTLGQGPEFLTYFQNEAQLEKSRLLSDRFSAERPKGSFSTLEIQRTEQGDSAMYLCASSPSLGGNYGYTFGSGTRLTVV.

The CDR3 DNA is TGTGCCAGCAGCCCGGGGCTAGCGGAGCCCGGGAAAAAGTTCTTC. This codes for CASSPGLAEPGKKFF. The chain links TRBV7-2 to TRBJ2-1, with 7 bases that match TRBD2. The CDR3 spans 15 residues. Germline V gives CDR1 SGHTA, CDR2 FQGNSA. Germline trimming cut 5 bases from V and 14 bases from J; bases unmatched to any gene: 18.